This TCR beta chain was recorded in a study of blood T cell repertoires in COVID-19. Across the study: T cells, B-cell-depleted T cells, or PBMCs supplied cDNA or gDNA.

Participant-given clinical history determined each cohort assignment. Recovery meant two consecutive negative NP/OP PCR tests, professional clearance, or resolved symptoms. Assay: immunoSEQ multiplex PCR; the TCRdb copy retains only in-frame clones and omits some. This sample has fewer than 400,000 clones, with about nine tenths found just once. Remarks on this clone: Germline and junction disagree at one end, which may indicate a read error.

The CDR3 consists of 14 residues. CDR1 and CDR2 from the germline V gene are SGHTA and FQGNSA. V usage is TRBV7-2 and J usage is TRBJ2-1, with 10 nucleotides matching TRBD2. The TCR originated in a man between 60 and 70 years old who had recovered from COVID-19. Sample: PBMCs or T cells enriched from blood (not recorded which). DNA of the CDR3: TGTGCCAGCAACTTAGCGGGAGGTAACAATGAGCAGTTCTTC. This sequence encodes CASNLAGGNNEQFF.